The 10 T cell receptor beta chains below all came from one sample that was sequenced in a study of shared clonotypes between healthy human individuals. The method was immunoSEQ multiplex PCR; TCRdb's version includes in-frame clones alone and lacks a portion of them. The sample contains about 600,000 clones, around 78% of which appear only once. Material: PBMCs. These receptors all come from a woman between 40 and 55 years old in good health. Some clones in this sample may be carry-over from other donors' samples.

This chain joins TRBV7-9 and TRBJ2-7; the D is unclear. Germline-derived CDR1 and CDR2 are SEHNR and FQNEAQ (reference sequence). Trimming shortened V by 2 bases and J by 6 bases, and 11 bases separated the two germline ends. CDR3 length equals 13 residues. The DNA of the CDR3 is TGTGCCAGCAGCTTAAAGGACGTGAGCGAGCAGTACTTC. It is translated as CASSLKDVSEQYF.

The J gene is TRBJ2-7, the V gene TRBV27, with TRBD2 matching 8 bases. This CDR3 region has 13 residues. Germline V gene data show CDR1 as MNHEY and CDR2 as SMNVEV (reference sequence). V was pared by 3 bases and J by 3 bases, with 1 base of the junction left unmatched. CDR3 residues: CASSFLAGYEQYF. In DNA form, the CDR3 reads TGTGCCAGCAGTTTCCTAGCGGGCTACGAGCAGTACTTC.

The CDR3 protein is CASSQDLGYGYTF. In DNA form, the CDR3 reads TGTGCCAGCAGCCAAGATCTGGGATATGGCTACACCTTC. V usage is TRBV4-2 and J usage is TRBJ1-2; D is undetermined. Germline V gene data show CDR1 as LGHNA and CDR2 as YNFKEQ. The CDR3 has 13 amino acids. V shed 0 bases and J shed 5 bases, with 7 bases lying between them.

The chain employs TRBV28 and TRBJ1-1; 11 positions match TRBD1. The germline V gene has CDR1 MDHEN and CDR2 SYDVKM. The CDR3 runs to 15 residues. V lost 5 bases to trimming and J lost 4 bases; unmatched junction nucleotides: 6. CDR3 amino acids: CASSPGTGGITEAFF. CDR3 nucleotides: TGTGCCAGCAGTCCCGGGACAGGGGGTATCACTGAAGCTTTCTTT.

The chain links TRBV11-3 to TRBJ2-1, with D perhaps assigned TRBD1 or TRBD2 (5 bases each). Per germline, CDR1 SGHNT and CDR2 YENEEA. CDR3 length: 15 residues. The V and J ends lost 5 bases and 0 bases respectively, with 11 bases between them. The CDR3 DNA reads TGTGCCAGCAGCCGGGACGGAAGCTCCTACAATGAGCAGTTCTTC. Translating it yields CASSRDGSSYNEQFF.

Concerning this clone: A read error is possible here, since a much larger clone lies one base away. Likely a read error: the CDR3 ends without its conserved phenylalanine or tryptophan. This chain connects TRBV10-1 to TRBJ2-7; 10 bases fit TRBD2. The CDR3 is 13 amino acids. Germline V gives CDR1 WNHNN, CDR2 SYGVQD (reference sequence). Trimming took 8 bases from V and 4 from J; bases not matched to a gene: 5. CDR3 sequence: CASRPSGSYEQYL. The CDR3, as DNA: TGCGCCAGCCGGCCTAGCGGGAGTTACGAGCAGTACTTA.

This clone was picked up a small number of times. This chain's CDR3 is CASSLAGQITDTQYF. CDR3 in DNA: TGCGCCAGCAGCTTGGCCGGACAGATCACAGATACGCAGTATTTT. The V call is TRBV5-1, the J call TRBJ2-3, with D possibly being TRBD1 (6 bases). The CDR3 runs 15 residues. Germline V gene data show CDR1 as SGHRS and CDR2 as YFSETQ. The V gene lost 0 bases and the J gene lost 2 bases, with 10 bases spanning the gap.

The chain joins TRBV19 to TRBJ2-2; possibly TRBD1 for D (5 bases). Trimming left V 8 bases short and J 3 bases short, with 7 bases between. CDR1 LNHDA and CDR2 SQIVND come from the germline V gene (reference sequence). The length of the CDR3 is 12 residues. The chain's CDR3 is CASGAHTGELFF. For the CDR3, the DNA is TGTGCCAGTGGGGCCCACACCGGGGAGCTGTTTTTT.

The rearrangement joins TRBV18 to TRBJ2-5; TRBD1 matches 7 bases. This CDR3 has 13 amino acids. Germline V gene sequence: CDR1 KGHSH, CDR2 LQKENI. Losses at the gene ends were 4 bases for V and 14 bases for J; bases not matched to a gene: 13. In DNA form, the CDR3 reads TGTGCCAGCTCACAGGGGGCCAGCGAGACGTACTACTTC. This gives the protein CASSQGASETYYF.

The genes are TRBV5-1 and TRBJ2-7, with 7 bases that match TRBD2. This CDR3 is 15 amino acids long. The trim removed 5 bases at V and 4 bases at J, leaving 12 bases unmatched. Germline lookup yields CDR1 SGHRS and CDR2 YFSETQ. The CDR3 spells CASRPGVGSGYEQYF. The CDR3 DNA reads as TGCGCCAGCAGACCTGGCGTTGGTAGCGGGTACGAGCAGTACTTC.